This T cell receptor (beta chain) stems from a study of response to subunit inactivated influenza vaccine (dated by TCRdb to between 2018 and 2020). General notes on the study: Deep quantitative profiling of the T cell receptor repertoire was used in the study to follow responses to a trivalent subunit inactivated influenza vaccine. General conclusions and limits of the study: It was suggested by the authors that each seasonal influenza vaccination may recruit only a limited number of new T cells.

The germline V gene yields MNHNS for CDR1 and SASEGT for CDR2. Including the terminal cysteine and phenylalanine, the CDR3 comprises 15 residues. Kept here is only the CDR3 DNA, which spans 45 bases and is read in frame from base 1. Ends trimmed: V by 0 bases, J by 5 bases; bases unmatched to a gene: 6. In regard to this clonotype: Its antigen is unknown. The record has no base qualities; no much larger clone is one base away.

Library method: RT-PCR. These reads were obtained on an Illumina HiSeq 2500. TCRdb applied fastp at Q25 and MiXCR to the public reads, then kept only in-frame beta chains. For every CDR3 protein sequence, its rows merge into one entry that carries the most common genes and DNA. In all, the sample holds approximately 530,000 distinct CDR3 sequences, and approximately 7.7% of those were seen once. The top ten hold about an eighth of the sample. Sample: PBMCs from blood, taken 23 to 25 months after vaccination. The receptor's source is a man aged 50 to 69 who received an inactivated influenza vaccine. Donor details come from another sample of the same person, matched by shared clones. The rearrangement joined TRBV6-1 to TRBJ1-2, with TRBD1 identical over 7 junction bases. The CDR3: CASSEASRGGYGYTF. The nucleotides read TGTGCCAGCAGTGAAGCAAGCAGGGGGGGGTATGGCTACACCTTC.